This is a list of T cell receptor beta chains from one sample in a study of T cells in Graves' hyperthyroidism and ophthalmopathy. TCRdb recomputed calls from the multiplex PCR reads with MiXCR, one row per CDR3 protein. The sample holds about 290,000 distinct CDR3 sequences, around 13% seen once. Sample: blood. These receptor sequences come from a woman between 35 and 50 years old with Graves' hyperthyroidism. CDR3s include the opening cysteine and the closing phenylalanine or tryptophan. A D gene is named only where the DNA matches it firmly. Clone size is stated in some rows and not others, as once, few, many or a class when expanded.

CDR3 length | clone size | D gene | J gene | V gene | CDR3 protein | CDR3 DNA
15 | many | . | TRBJ1-1 | TRBV11-2 | CASSLEQAGVTEAFF | TGTGCCAGCAGCTTAGAACAGGCCGGGGTCACTGAAGCTTTCTTT
11 | many | TRBD1 | TRBJ1-1 | TRBV30 | CAWSVDRQAFF | TGTGCCTGGAGTGTGGACAGGCAAGCTTTCTTT
13 | many | TRBD2 | TRBJ2-5 | TRBV11-2 | CASAGTSKETQYF | TGTGCCAGCGCCGGGACTAGCAAAGAGACCCAGTACTTC
14 | . | . | TRBJ1-2 | TRBV28 | CASSLGGNYYGYTF | TGTGCCAGCAGTCTTGGCGGCAATTACTATGGCTACACCTTC
14 | many | TRBD1 | TRBJ1-1 | TRBV13 | CASSLGRGRTEAFF | TGTGCCAGCAGCCTGGGCAGGGGGCGCACTGAAGCTTTCTTT
15 | . | . | TRBJ2-6 | TRBV10-3 | CAISESAAGANVLTF | TGTGCCATCAGTGAGTCAGCGGCCGGGGCCAACGTCCTGACTTTC
15 | many | . | TRBJ2-2 | TRBV11-2 | CASSLDGLLTGELFF | TGTGCCAGCAGCTTAGATGGGCTCCTCACCGGGGAGCTGTTTTTT
16 | many | TRBD2 | TRBJ2-3 | TRBV5-1 | CASSLELAGGTDTQYF | TGCGCCAGCAGCTTGGAGTTAGCGGGGGGCACAGATACGCAGTATTTT
15 | many | TRBD1 | TRBJ2-7 | TRBV24-1 | CATSDPRTGRDEQYF | TGTGCCACCAGTGACCCCCGGACAGGGCGGGACGAGCAGTACTTC
14 | . | . | TRBJ1-1 | TRBV5-1 | CASAPEGRDTEAFF | TGCGCCAGCGCCCCGGAGGGGCGGGACACTGAAGCTTTCTTT
17 | . | . | TRBJ1-5 | TRBV6-1 | CASSERGARNSNQPQHF | TGTGCCAGCAGCGAAAGGGGAGCCAGGAATAGCAATCAGCCCCAGCATTTT
16 | many | . | TRBJ2-7 | TRBV6-1 | CASRVTGGDSTYEQYF | TGTGCCAGCAGGGTTACGGGTGGGGACTCTACCTACGAGCAGTACTTC
15 | many | . | TRBJ1-5 | TRBV2 | CASSEETAGSQPQHF | TGTGCCAGCAGTGAGGAGACAGCGGGGAGTCAGCCCCAGCATTTT
11 | . | . | TRBJ2-3 | TRBV20-1 | CSDALIDTQYF | TGCAGTGACGCCCTCATAGATACGCAGTATTTT
15 | few | TRBD1 | TRBJ2-5 | TRBV18 | CASSPNGDRKETQYF | TGTGCCAGCTCACCAAATGGGGACAGAAAAGAGACCCAGTACTTC
14 | many | . | TRBJ1-5 | TRBV6-1 | CASNTGSFDQPQHF | TGTGCCAGCAACACAGGGTCTTTCGATCAGCCCCAGCATTTT
15 | few | TRBD2 | TRBJ2-1 | TRBV10-3 | CAIRKREGLDNEQFF | TGTGCCATCAGGAAGCGGGAGGGACTTGACAATGAGCAGTTCTTC
10 | many | . | TRBJ1-1 | TRBV6-1 | CASSGGLNIF | TGTGCCAGCAGTGGGGGTTTGAATATCTTT
15 | many | . | TRBJ2-1 | TRBV20-1 | CSTQRAAGSYNEQFF | TGCAGTACCCAACGGGCCGCCGGCTCCTACAATGAGCAGTTCTTC
18 | many | TRBD2 | TRBJ2-3 | TRBV11-2 | CASSPILGAGGSTDTQYF | TGTGCCAGCAGCCCCATCTTAGGAGCGGGAGGGAGCACAGATACGCAGTATTTT
14 | many | TRBD2 | TRBJ2-1 | TRBV6-1 | CASSGGLANNEQFF | TGTGCCAGCAGCGGGGGACTAGCGAACAATGAGCAGTTCTTC
18 | many | . | TRBJ2-2 | TRBV15 | CATSRDTLGRANTGELFF | TGTGCCACCAGCAGAGATACCCTGGGGCGGGCGAACACCGGGGAGCTGTTTTTT
16 | many | TRBD1 | TRBJ1-4 | TRBV2 | CASSLSDRAGRGKLFF | TGTGCCAGCAGTCTCTCAGACAGGGCGGGCCGAGGAAAACTGTTTTTT
16 | many | TRBD2 | TRBJ2-1 | TRBV7-2 | CASSPTLAGAINEQFF | TGTGCCAGCAGCCCAACCTTAGCGGGAGCCATCAATGAGCAGTTCTTC
15 | many | . | TRBJ2-3 | TRBV29-1 | CSVLGAAESADTQYF | TGCAGCGTTTTGGGGGCAGCGGAGAGCGCAGATACGCAGTATTTT
15 | . | TRBD1 | TRBJ2-2 | TRBV6-2/TRBV6-3 | CASRTGTGETGELFF | TGTGCCAGCAGAACCGGGACAGGGGAAACCGGGGAGCTGTTTTTT
18 | many | . | TRBJ1-5 | TRBV28 | CASSLRWGKVRGSQPQHF | TGTGCCAGCAGTTTACGGTGGGGTAAGGTCAGGGGTAGTCAGCCCCAGCATTTT
14 | few | . | TRBJ2-2 | TRBV4-2 | CASSAGQGTGELFF | TGTGCCAGCAGCGCGGGACAAGGCACCGGGGAGCTGTTTTTT
12 | many | . | TRBJ2-1 | TRBV6-1 | CASRRGGNEQFF | TGTGCCAGCAGACGAGGGGGCAATGAGCAGTTCTTC
13 | . | TRBD1 | TRBJ1-1 | TRBV6-5 | CASSSTGSAEAFF | TGTGCCAGCAGTTCGACAGGGTCCGCTGAAGCTTTCTTT
16 | many | . | TRBJ2-1 | TRBV3-1 | CASSQGLLGSYNEQFF | TGTGCCAGCAGCCAAGGACTACTGGGCTCCTACAATGAGCAGTTCTTC
13 | many | . | TRBJ2-3 | TRBV7-9 | CASGRGNADTQYF | TGTGCCAGCGGGAGAGGGAACGCAGATACGCAGTATTTT
17 | many | TRBD1 | TRBJ2-7 | TRBV7-9 | CASSPSGQGALPYEQYF | TGTGCCAGCAGCCCGAGTGGACAGGGGGCCTTACCCTACGAGCAGTACTTC
16 | . | . | TRBJ2-3 | TRBV30 | CAWSKTRGTYTDTQYF | TGTGCCTGGAGCAAAACGAGGGGGACCTACACAGATACGCAGTATTTT
13 | many | . | TRBJ2-7 | TRBV2 | CASSGLVAYEQYF | TGTGCCAGCAGTGGCTTAGTGGCCTACGAGCAGTACTTC
16 | . | . | TRBJ2-1 | TRBV27 | CASKTFVGTPYNEQFF | TGTGCCAGCAAGACCTTTGTGGGTACGCCCTACAATGAGCAGTTCTTC
16 | many | . | TRBJ1-6 | TRBV6-1 | CASRPGDVIVNSPLHF | TGTGCCAGCAGGCCAGGGGACGTCATTGTTAATTCACCCCTCCACTTT
16 | many | TRBD2 | TRBJ2-2 | TRBV5-5 | CASRRAGGPNTGELFF | TGTGCCAGCAGACGGGCGGGAGGGCCTAACACCGGGGAGCTGTTTTTT
15 | few | TRBD2 | TRBJ2-5 | TRBV10-3 | CAISESGLEAETQYF | TGTGCCATCAGTGAGTCGGGACTAGAGGCGGAGACCCAGTACTTC
14 | many | TRBD2 | TRBJ2-3 | TRBV2 | CASTLAGSTDTQYF | TGTGCCAGCACACTAGCGGGGAGCACAGATACGCAGTATTTT
16 | few | . | TRBJ2-5 | TRBV3-1 | CATIPGGQGVPETQYF | TGTGCTACGATACCTGGGGGGCAGGGGGTTCCAGAGACCCAGTACTTC
17 | . | TRBD2 | TRBJ2-7 | TRBV12-3/TRBV12-4 | CASSHVGLAGGNYEQYF | TGTGCCAGCAGTCACGTCGGACTAGCGGGAGGGAACTACGAGCAGTACTTC
14 | . | . | TRBJ2-1 | TRBV9 | CASSVGGGSDEQFF | TGTGCCAGCAGCGTAGGTGGAGGGAGTGATGAGCAGTTCTTC
15 | . | TRBD2 | TRBJ2-3 | TRBV20-1 | CSAAGLEGSTDTQYF | TGCAGTGCTGCGGGACTAGAGGGTAGCACAGATACGCAGTATTTT
16 | many | . | TRBJ2-1 | TRBV7-6 | CASSPFTASSYNEQFF | TGTGCCAGCAGCCCCTTCACAGCGAGCTCCTACAATGAGCAGTTCTTC
13 | many | . | TRBJ2-7 | TRBV28 | CASRRQAPYEQYF | TGTGCCAGCAGGCGACAGGCACCCTACGAGCAGTACTTC
13 | few | TRBD2 | TRBJ2-1 | TRBV2 | CASMAGVFHEQFF | TGTGCCAGCATGGCGGGAGTATTCCATGAGCAGTTCTTC